This entry concerns a single TCR beta chain. Using immunoSEQ multiplex PCR, the repertoire was profiled, and TCRdb retains in-frame clones only, with some absent. This table has fewer than 850,000 clones, about 90% appearing once. The sample comes from a study of shared clonotypes between healthy human individuals. The CDR3 extends over 16 amino acids. V dropped 5 bases and J dropped 3; count of bases not matched to a gene: 10. Germline loops: CDR1 MNHEY, CDR2 SMNVEV (reference sequence). The sequence was obtained from a man younger than 35 in good health. Some clones in this sample may be carry-over from other donors' samples. Sequencing used memory CD8+ T cells from PBMCs. As to subset: CD45RO+ cells pooled with CCR7-negative TemRA cells. The V and J genes are TRBV27 and TRBJ2-7, with 10 bases identical to TRBD1. CDR3 coding DNA: TGTGCCAGCAGTCCGGATCGACAGGGGGCTCACTACGAGCAGTACTTC. This codes for CASSPDRQGAHYEQYF.